This TCR beta chain was observed in a study of shared clonotypes between healthy human individuals. This CDR3 has 18 residues. Germline CDR1 is SGHTA and CDR2 is FQGNSA. The V segment lost 6 bases and the J segment 3 bases; nucleotides outside the gene matches: 17. Study observations and caveats: Larger estimated richness was generally seen in naive subsets than in memory subsets. Clonotype sharing across donors was expected to vary with sequencing depth.

This clone was recorded once. Its antigen remains unidentified. For every subset, genomic DNA was evenly distributed across several immunoSEQ plates. Generated by immunoSEQ multiplex PCR, the TCRdb table keeps only in-frame clones and is missing some. The repertoire holds more than 2 million clones, with roughly 93% as singletons. CD45RO-negative CD8 cells positively selected for CCR7 made up the naive population, which excluded terminally differentiated effector memory CD45RA+ cells. The donors were all Caucasian adults (living in Nashville, Tennessee). Sequenced input: naive CD8+ T cells from PBMCs. This sequence was found in a man aged 18 to 30 in good health. Some clones in this sample may be carry-over from other donors' samples. This sequence joins TRBV7-2 and TRBJ2-7; 10 bases map to TRBD2. The CDR3 protein is CASRAREGLAGVGYEQYF. The CDR3 DNA is TGTGCCAGCAGGGCGAGGGAGGGTCTAGCGGGAGTCGGCTACGAGCAGTACTTC.